The clone carrying this T cell receptor (beta chain) was observed a handful of times. This sample was included in a study of blood T cell repertoires in COVID-19. Germline trimming cut 3 bases from V and 5 bases from J; bases unmatched to any gene: 1. The CDR3 loop spans 14 amino acids. Germline assignment: CDR1 KGHSH and CDR2 LQKENI. Assay: immunoSEQ multiplex PCR; the TCRdb copy retains only in-frame clones and omits some. Here the sample spans about 320,000 clones, 89% being singletons. Specimen: peripheral blood. J is TRBJ1-5 and V is TRBV18; 10 bases are a match to TRBD1. This TCR was sampled from a young man who had recovered from COVID-19. The CDR3 region has the DNA TGTGCCAGCTCACCTGGGACAGGGGATCAGCCCCAGCATTTT. Translation: CASSPGTGDQPQHF.